This T cell receptor (beta chain) was recovered during a study of T cell changes during pregnancy in multiple sclerosis. Sequenced by immunoSEQ multiplex PCR; TCRdb stores in-frame clones only, minus some. This sample has roughly 100,000 clones; less than 95% occur once, and the top ten carry roughly 1.6%. Losses at the gene ends were 10 bases for V and 7 bases for J; bases not matched to a gene: 9. Germline V gene data show CDR1 as ENHRY and CDR2 as SYGVKD. The CDR3 consists of 13 residues. The V gene is TRBV10-3, the J gene TRBJ2-1, with 8 bases matching TRBD2. This sequence originates from a female donor with multiple sclerosis, enrolled in a pregnancy study. This specimen was peripheral blood, taken before pregnancy. The DNA of the CDR3 is TGTGCCACGCGGGAGGCTAGCGAGAATGAGCAGTTCTTC. This translates into CATREASENEQFF.